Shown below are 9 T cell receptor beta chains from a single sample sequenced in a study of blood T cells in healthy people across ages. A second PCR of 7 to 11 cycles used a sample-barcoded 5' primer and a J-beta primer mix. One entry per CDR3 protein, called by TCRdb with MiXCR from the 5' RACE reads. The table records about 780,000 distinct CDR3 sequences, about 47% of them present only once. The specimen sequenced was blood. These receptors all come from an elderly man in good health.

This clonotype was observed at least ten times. In DNA form, the CDR3 reads TGTGCCAGCAGTCCTGGACTGCTAATTGAGCAGTACTTC. This gives the protein CASSPGLLIEQYF. V gene TRBV25-1 combines with J gene TRBJ2-7, with D perhaps TRBD2 (5 bases). Germline V lookup: CDR1 MGHDK, CDR2 SYGVNS. Trimming cost V 5 bases and J 7 bases, with 15 bases left between them. The CDR3 length is 13 residues.

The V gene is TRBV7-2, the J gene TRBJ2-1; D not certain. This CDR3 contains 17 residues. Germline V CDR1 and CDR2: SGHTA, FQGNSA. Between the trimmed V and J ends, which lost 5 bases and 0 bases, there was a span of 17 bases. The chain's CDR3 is CASSKPTVPSSYNEQFF. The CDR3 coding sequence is TGTGCCAGCAGCAAGCCCACAGTCCCGAGCTCCTACAATGAGCAGTTCTTC.

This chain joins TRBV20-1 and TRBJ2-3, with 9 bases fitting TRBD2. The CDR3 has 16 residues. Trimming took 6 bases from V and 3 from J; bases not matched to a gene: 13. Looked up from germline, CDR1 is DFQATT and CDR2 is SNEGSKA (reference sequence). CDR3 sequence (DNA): TGCAGTGCCATAGGGCAAGTAGCGGGAGAGACAGATACGCAGTATTTT. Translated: CSAIGQVAGETDTQYF.

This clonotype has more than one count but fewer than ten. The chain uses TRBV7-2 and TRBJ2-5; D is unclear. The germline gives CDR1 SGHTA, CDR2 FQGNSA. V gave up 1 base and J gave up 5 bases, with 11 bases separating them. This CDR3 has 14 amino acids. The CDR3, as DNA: TGTGCCAGCAGCTTAGTACCAGGATGGGAGACCCAGTACTTC. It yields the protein CASSLVPGWETQYF.

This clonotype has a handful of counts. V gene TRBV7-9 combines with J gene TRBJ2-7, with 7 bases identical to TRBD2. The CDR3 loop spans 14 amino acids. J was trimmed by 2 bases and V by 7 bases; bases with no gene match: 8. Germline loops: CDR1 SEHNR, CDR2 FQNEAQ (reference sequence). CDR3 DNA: TGTGCCAGCACCCAGGCGGGAGTCACCTACGAGCAGTACTTC. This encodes CASTQAGVTYEQYF.

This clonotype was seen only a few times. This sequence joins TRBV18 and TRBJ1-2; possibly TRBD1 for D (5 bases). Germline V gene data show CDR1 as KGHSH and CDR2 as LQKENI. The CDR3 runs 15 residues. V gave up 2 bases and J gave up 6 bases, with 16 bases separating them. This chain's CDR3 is CASSPMGPRLNGYTF. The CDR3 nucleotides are TGTGCCAGCTCACCAATGGGACCGCGCCTCAATGGCTACACCTTC. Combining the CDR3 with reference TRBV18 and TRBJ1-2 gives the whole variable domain NAGVMQNPRHLVRRRGQEARLRCSPMKGHSHVYWYRQLPEEGLKFMVYLQKENIIDESGMPKERFSAEFPKEGPSILRIQQVVRGDSAAYFCASSPMGPRLNGYTFGSGTRLTVV.

CDR3 loop: CASSADRWGARRETQYF. The CDR3 DNA follows: TGTGCCAGCAGCGCGGACCGGTGGGGGGCGCGTCGAGAGACCCAGTACTTC. The chain carries TRBV7-2 and TRBJ2-7; TRBD1 or TRBD2 may be the D gene (6 bases each). The better agreement between TRBJ2-5 and the DNA end casts doubt on the J call. The CDR3 is 17 amino acids. From germline, CDR1 is SGHTA and CDR2 FQGNSA.

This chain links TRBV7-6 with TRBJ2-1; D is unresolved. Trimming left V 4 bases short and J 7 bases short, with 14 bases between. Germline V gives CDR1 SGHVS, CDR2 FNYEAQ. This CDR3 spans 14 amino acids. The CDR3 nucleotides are TGTGCCAGCAGCTCCAACGAAGTGGGGAATGAGCAGTTCTTC. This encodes CASSSNEVGNEQFF.

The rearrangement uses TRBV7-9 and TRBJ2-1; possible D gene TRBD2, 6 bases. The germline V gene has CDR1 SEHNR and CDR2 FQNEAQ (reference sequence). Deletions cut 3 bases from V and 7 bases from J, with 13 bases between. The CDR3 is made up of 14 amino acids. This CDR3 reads CASSFFRRENEQFF. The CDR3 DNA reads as TGTGCCAGCAGCTTCTTTAGGAGGGAAAATGAGCAGTTCTTC.